This T cell receptor (beta chain) was documented in a study of identical twins. The germline V gene encodes CDR1 MNHEY and CDR2 SVGAGI. CDR3 length: 16 residues. Trimming removed 0 bases from V and 4 bases from J; junction bases left unmatched: 6. TCRdb itself ran the 5' RACE reads through MiXCR, one entry per CDR3 protein. The sample holds 1.5 million to 2 million distinct CDR3 sequences, more than 30% seen once. The sequence derives from a newborn girl in good health. Sequencing was done on a sample of cord blood. The chain recombines TRBV6-5 with TRBJ2-1; 7 nucleotides line up with TRBD2. The CDR3 DNA reads as TGTGCCAGCAGTTACTCGGCGGGAGAAGGGTACAATGAGCAGTTCTTC. Encoded protein: CASSYSAGEGYNEQFF.